This T cell receptor beta chain stems from a study of T cell responses to AZD1222 COVID-19 vaccine. Sequencing used immunoSEQ multiplex PCR; TCRdb keeps in-frame clones, though not all of them. Of under 200,000 clones in the sample, about nine tenths were seen once. Points from the study as a whole: Reports indicate that nearly half of spike-specific TCRs are directed at unmutated variant regions. Seropositive at baseline were only five or six AZD1222 recipients.

The CDR3 has 14 residues. Trimming stripped 0 bases from V and 3 bases from J, with 10 bases between. Germline CDR1 SGHKS, CDR2 YYEKEE (reference sequence). Points on this clone: Its antigen is still unknown.

The rearrangement links TRBV5-5 to TRBJ2-7; D may be TRBD2 (5 bases). The source material was peripheral blood, sampled on day 0 of AZD1222 vaccination. The origin of this receptor is an adult in good health. The CDR3, as DNA: TGTGCCAGCAGCTTGGGCGCGAGGGACTACGAGCAGTACTTC. Protein sequence: CASSLGARDYEQYF.